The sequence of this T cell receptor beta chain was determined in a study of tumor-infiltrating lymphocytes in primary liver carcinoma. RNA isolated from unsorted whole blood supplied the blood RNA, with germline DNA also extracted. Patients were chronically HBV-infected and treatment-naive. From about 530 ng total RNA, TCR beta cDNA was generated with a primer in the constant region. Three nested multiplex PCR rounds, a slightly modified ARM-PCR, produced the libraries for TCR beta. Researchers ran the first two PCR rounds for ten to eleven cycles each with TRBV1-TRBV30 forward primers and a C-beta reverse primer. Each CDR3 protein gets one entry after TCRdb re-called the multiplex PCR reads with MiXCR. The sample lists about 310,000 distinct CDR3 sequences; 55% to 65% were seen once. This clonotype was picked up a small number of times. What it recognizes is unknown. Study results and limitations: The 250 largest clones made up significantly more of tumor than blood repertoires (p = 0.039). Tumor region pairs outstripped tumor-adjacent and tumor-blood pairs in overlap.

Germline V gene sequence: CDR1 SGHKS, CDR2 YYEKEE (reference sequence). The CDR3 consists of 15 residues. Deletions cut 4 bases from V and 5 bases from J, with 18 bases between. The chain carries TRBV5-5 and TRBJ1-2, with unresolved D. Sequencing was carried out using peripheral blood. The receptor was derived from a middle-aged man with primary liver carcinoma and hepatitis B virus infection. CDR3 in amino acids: CASSQRTNGEYGYTF. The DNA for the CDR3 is TGTGCCAGCAGCCAACGGACCAATGGGGAGTATGGCTACACCTTC.